The 9 T cell receptor beta chains reported below all come from one sample, sequenced in a study of blood T cell repertoires in COVID-19. Generated by immunoSEQ multiplex PCR, the TCRdb table keeps only in-frame clones and is missing some. The sample includes 150,000 to 200,000 clones, 75% to 90% of them seen just once. The source material was peripheral blood. These receptor sequences come from a woman of 80 years or more with active or convalescent COVID-19.

The gene calls are TRBV18 and TRBJ1-5; TRBD1 might be the D (6 bases). V dropped 6 bases and J dropped 0 bases, with 12 bases sitting between them. This CDR3 region has 15 residues. The V gene's germline CDR1 is KGHSH and CDR2 LQKENI. CDR3 DNA: TGTGCCAGCTCCCGGACAGTTGATAGCAATCAGCCCCAGCATTTT. Residues: CASSRTVDSNQPQHF.

This sequence joins TRBV6-5 and TRBJ1-6; the D gene is possibly TRBD1 (6 bases). Germline V gene sequence: CDR1 MNHEY, CDR2 SVGAGI. Deletions cut 8 bases from V and 7 bases from J, with 12 bases between. The CDR3 contains 13 residues. The CDR3 protein is CASSTGINSPLHF. The CDR3 DNA follows: TGTGCCAGCTCCACAGGGATAAATTCACCCCTCCACTTT.

The chain employs TRBV19 and TRBJ1-5, with D possibly TRBD1 on 6 matching bases. Germline CDR1 LNHDA, CDR2 SQIVND (reference sequence). The CDR3 length is 14 residues. Trimming stripped 6 bases from V and 4 bases from J, with 13 bases between. CDR3 sequence: CASRGGGNNQPQHF. In DNA form, the CDR3 reads TGTGCCAGTAGGGGAGGGGGTAATAATCAGCCCCAGCATTTT.

The chain is built from TRBV6-5 and TRBJ1-2; 8 bases map to TRBD1. This CDR3 is 14 amino acids long. Germline trimming cut 8 bases from V and 4 bases from J; bases unmatched to any gene: 9. Germline V gene lookup returns CDR1 MNHEY and CDR2 SVGAGI. The DNA for the CDR3 is TGTGCCAGCGTACCACAGGGGGTCGGCTATGGCTACACCTTC. Translation: CASVPQGVGYGYTF.

This chain uses TRBV29-1 with TRBJ2-5; 8 bases agree with TRBD2. V lost 3 bases and J lost 5; bases outside the gene matches: 5. The length of the CDR3 is 13 residues. Germline V gives CDR1 SQVTM, CDR2 ANQGSEA. CDR3 loop: CSVERGAGETQYF. The CDR3 bases are TGCAGCGTTGAGCGGGGGGCCGGGGAGACCCAGTACTTC.

This clone was picked up a small number of times. This rearrangement joins TRBV7-2 to TRBJ2-1, with TRBD2 matching 10 bases. Trimming cost V 4 bases and J 4 bases; bases outside gene matches: 4. Germline values: CDR1 SGHTA, CDR2 FQGNSA. The CDR3 extends over 15 amino acids. This CDR3 reads CASSSTSGAYNEQFF. CDR3 nucleotides: TGTGCCAGCAGCTCAACTAGCGGGGCGTACAATGAGCAGTTCTTC. Combining the CDR3 with reference TRBV7-2 and TRBJ2-1 gives the whole variable domain GAGVSQSPSNKVTEKGKDVELRCDPISGHTALYWYRQSLGQGLEFLIYFQGNSAPDKSGLPSDRFSAERTGGSVSTLTIQRTQQEDSAVYLCASSSTSGAYNEQFFGPGTRLTVL.

The chain has TRBV27 and TRBJ1-6, with D hard to call. Germline V gives CDR1 MNHEY, CDR2 SMNVEV (reference sequence). CDR3 size: 16 residues. V lost 3 bases and J lost 2, with 11 bases in between. CDR3 loop: CASSFKSVTYNSPLHF. DNA for the CDR3: TGTGCCAGCAGTTTTAAGAGTGTCACCTATAATTCACCCCTCCACTTT.

J is TRBJ2-3 and V is TRBV6-2 or TRBV6-3; TRBD2 aligns across 13 bases. This CDR3 has 20 residues. Unmatched junction bases numbered 11, after V lost 2 bases and J lost 0 bases. CDR1 is MNHEY, CDR2 SVGEGT, per germline. CDR3 DNA: TGTGCCAGCAGTTACATGCTGAGACTAGCGGGGGGCGGAAGCACAGATACGCAGTATTTT. It encodes CASSYMLRLAGGGSTDTQYF.

The chain employs TRBV5-1 and TRBJ1-1; no clear D gene. V gave up 4 bases and J gave up 5 bases, with 21 bases separating them. The CDR3 length is 16 residues. Germline V gives CDR1 SGHRS, CDR2 YFSETQ. The CDR3 is CASSMNPWEGRTEAFF. The CDR3, as DNA: TGCGCCAGCAGCATGAACCCCTGGGAGGGAAGGACTGAAGCTTTCTTT.